This TCR beta chain was retrieved from a study of T cell changes during pregnancy in multiple sclerosis. Profiling relied on immunoSEQ multiplex PCR, and the TCRdb table lists in-frame clones only, not all of them. This table holds roughly 76,000 clones, about nine tenths found once. The length of the CDR3 is 15 residues. Per the germline V gene, CDR1 is SGHKS and CDR2 is YYEKEE (reference sequence). Trimming shortened V by 4 bases and J by 5 bases, and 19 bases separated the two germline ends. The rearrangement links TRBV5-5 to TRBJ2-7, with D possibly TRBD1 on 6 matching bases. The specimen comprised CD4+ T cells from peripheral blood mononuclear cells, sampled after pregnancy. This receptor was identified in a female donor with multiple sclerosis, enrolled in a pregnancy study. The CDR3 protein is CASSRGGQGSHEQYF. The CDR3 DNA follows: TGTGCCAGCAGCCGGGGTGGGCAGGGGAGCCACGAGCAGTACTTC.